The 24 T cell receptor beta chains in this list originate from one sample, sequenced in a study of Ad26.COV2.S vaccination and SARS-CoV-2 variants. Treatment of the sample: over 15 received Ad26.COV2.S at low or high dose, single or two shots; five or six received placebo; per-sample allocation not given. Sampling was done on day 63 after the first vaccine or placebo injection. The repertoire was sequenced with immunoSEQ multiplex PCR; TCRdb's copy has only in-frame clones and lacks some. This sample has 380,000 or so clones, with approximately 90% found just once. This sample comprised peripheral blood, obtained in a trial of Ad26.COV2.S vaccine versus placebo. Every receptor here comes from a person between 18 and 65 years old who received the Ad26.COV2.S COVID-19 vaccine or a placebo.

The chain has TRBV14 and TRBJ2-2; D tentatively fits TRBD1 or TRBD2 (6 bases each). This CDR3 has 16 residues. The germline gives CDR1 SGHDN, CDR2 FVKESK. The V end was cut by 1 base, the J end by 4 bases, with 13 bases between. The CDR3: CASSQGGARFTGELFF. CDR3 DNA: TGTGCCAGCAGCCAAGGGGGGGCGCGTTTCACCGGGGAGCTGTTTTTT.

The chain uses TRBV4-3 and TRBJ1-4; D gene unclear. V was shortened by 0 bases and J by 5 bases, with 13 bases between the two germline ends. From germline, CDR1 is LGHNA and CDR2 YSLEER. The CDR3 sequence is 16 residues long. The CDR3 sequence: CASSQDQFLGNEKLFF. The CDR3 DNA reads TGCGCCAGCAGCCAAGATCAGTTTTTGGGGAATGAAAAACTGTTTTTT.

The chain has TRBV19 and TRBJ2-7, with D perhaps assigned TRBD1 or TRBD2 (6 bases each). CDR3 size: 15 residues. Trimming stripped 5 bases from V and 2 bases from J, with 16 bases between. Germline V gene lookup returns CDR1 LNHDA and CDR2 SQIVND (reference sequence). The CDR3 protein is CASSVGGGHTYEQYF. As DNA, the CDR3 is TGTGCCAGTAGTGTCGGAGGGGGACACACCTACGAGCAGTACTTC.

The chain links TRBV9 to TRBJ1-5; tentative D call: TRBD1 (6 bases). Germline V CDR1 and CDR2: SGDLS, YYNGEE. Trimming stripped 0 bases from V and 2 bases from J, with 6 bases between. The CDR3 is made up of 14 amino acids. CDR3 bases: TGTGCCAGCAGCGTAGAGGGGGGCAATCAGCCCCAGCATTTT. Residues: CASSVEGGNQPQHF.

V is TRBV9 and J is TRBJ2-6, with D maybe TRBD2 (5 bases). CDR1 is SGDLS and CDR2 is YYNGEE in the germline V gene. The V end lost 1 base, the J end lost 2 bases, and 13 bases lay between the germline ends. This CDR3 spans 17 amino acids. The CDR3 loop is CASSVSFRDAGANVLTF. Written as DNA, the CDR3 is TGTGCCAGCAGCGTATCTTTTCGGGATGCTGGGGCCAACGTCCTGACTTTC.

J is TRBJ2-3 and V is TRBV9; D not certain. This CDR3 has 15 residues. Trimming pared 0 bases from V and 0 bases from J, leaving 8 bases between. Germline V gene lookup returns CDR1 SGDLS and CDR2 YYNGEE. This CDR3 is CASSVGVASTDTQYF. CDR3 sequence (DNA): TGTGCCAGCAGCGTAGGGGTAGCTAGCACAGATACGCAGTATTTT. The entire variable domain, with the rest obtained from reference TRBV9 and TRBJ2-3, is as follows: DSGVTQTPKHLITATGQRVTLRCSPRSGDLSVYWYQQSLDQGLQFLIQYYNGEERAKGNILERFSAQQFPDLHSELNLSSLELGDSALYFCASSVGVASTDTQYFGPGTRLTVL.

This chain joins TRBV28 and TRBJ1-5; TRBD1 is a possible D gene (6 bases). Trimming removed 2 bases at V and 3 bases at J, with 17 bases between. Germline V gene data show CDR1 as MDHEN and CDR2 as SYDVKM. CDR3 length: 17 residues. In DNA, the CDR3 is TGTGCCAGCAGTTTACCCGGGGGCCAAACGGCCAATCAGCCCCAGCATTTT. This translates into CASSLPGGQTANQPQHF.

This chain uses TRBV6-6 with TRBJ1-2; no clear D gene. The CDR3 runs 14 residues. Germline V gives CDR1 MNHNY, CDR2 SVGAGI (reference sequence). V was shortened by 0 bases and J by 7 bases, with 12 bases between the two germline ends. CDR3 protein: CASSYSLGETGYTF. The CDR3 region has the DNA TGTGCCAGCAGTTACTCGCTCGGGGAAACTGGCTACACCTTC.

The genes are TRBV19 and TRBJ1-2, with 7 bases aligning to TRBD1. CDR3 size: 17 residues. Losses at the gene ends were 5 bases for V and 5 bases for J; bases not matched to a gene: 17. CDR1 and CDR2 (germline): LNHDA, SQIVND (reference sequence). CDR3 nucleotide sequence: TGTGCCAGTAGTCCGCAAAACAGGGGCCCCACCTCTTATGGCTACACCTTC. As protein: CASSPQNRGPTSYGYTF.

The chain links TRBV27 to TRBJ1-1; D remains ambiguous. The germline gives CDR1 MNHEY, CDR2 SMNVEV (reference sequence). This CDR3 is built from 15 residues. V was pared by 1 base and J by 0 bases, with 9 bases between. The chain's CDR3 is CASSLYNDMNTEAFF. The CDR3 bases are TGTGCCAGCAGTTTATACAATGACATGAACACTGAAGCTTTCTTT.

The CDR3 region is CASSLVVGDRGPQETQYF. The CDR3 DNA reads TGTGCCAGCAGCTTAGTAGTCGGGGACCGCGGCCCACAAGAGACCCAGTACTTC. J is TRBJ2-5 and V is TRBV7-9; D possibly matches TRBD1 or TRBD2 (5 bases each). Germline V lookup: CDR1 SEHNR, CDR2 FQNEAQ (reference sequence). This CDR3 contains 18 residues. Trimming removed 1 base at V and 2 bases at J, with 20 bases between.

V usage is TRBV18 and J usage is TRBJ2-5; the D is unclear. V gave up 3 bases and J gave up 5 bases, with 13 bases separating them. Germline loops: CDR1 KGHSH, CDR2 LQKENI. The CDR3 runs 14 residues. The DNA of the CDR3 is TGTGCCAGCTCACCTCGGCGGCTAGGGGAGACCCAGTACTTC. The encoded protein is CASSPRRLGETQYF.

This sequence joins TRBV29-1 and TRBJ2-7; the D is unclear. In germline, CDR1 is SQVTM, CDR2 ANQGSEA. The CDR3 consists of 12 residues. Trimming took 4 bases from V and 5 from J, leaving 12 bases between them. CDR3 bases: TGCAGCGTTGTGGGAAAAAGGGACGAGCAGTACTTC. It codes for CSVVGKRDEQYF.

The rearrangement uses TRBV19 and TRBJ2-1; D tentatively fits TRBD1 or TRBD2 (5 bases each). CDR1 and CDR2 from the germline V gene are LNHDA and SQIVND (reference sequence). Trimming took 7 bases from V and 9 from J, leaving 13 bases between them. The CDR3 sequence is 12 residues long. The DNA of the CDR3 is TGTGCCAGTACGGGGCCGGTTTTTGAGCAGTTCTTC. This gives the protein CASTGPVFEQFF.

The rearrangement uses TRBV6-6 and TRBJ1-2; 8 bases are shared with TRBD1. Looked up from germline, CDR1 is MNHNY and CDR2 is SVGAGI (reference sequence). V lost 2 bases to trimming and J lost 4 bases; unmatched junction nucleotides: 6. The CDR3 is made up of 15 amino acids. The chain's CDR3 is CASSYDSGTGYGYTF. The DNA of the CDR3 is TGTGCCAGCAGTTACGACTCGGGGACAGGCTATGGCTACACCTTC.

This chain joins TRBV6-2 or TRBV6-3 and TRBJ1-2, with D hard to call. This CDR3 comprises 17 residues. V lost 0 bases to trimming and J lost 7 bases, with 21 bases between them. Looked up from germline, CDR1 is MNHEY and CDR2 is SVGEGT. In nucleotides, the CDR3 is TGTGCCAGCAGTTACTCGGCTCTTTTGGGCAGTTTGAGTGGCTACACCTTC. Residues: CASSYSALLGSLSGYTF.

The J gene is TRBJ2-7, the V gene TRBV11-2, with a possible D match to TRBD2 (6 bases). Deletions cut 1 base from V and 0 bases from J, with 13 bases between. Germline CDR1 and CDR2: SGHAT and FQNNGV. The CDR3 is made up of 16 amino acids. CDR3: CASSLGLAQTSYEQYF. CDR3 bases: TGTGCCAGCAGCTTAGGGCTAGCGCAGACCTCCTACGAGCAGTACTTC. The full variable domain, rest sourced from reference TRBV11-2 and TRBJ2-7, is EAGVAQSPRYKIIEKRQSVAFWCNPISGHATLYWYQQILGQGPKLLIQFQNNGVVDDSQLPKDRFSAERLKGVDSTLKIQPAKLEDSAVYLCASSLGLAQTSYEQYFGPGTRLTVT.

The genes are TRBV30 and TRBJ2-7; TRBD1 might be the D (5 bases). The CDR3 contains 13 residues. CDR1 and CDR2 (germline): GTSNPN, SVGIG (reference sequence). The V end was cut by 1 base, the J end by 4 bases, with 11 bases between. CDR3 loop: CAWSGVREYEQYF. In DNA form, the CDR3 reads TGTGCCTGGAGTGGAGTCAGGGAATACGAGCAGTACTTC.

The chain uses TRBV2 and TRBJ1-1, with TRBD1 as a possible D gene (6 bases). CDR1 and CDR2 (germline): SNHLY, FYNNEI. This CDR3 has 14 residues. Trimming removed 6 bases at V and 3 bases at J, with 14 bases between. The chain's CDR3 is CASRTGAEDTEAFF. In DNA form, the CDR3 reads TGTGCCAGCAGGACGGGGGCAGAGGACACTGAAGCTTTCTTT.

The chain's CDR3 is CASSIRQGYNSPLHF. DNA for the CDR3: TGTGCCAGTAGTATCAGGCAGGGGTATAATTCACCCCTCCACTTT. The rearrangement uses TRBV19 and TRBJ1-6; possibly TRBD1 for D (6 bases). This CDR3 is 15 amino acids long. Trimming stripped 3 bases from V and 4 bases from J, with 10 bases between. From germline, CDR1 is LNHDA and CDR2 SQIVND (reference sequence).

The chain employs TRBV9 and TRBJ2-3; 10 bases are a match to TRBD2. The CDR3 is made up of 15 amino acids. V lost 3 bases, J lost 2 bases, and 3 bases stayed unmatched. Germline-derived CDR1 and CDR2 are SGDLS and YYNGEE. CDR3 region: CASSGLAGLTDTQYF. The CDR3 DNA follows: TGTGCCAGCAGCGGACTAGCGGGTCTCACAGATACGCAGTATTTT.

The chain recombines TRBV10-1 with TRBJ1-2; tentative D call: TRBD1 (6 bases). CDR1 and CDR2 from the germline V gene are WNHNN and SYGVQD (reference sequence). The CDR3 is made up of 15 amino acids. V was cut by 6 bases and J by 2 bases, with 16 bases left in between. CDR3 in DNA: TGCGCCAGCAGACCAACAGGGTATAGCAACTATGGCTACACCTTC. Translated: CASRPTGYSNYGYTF.

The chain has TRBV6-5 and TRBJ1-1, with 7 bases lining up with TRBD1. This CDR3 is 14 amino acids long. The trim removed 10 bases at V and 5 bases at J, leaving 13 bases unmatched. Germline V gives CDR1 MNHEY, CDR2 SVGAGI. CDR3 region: CATQLTGVGTEAFF. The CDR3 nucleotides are TGTGCCACCCAACTAACAGGGGTCGGGACTGAAGCTTTCTTT.

The CDR3 coding sequence is TGTGCCAGCAGCTTAGTCTGGGGGCAGGAATATGGCTACACCTTC. As protein: CASSLVWGQEYGYTF. V usage is TRBV7-9 and J usage is TRBJ1-2, with D maybe TRBD1 (6 bases). Looked up from germline, CDR1 is SEHNR and CDR2 is FQNEAQ (reference sequence). CDR3 size: 15 residues. Trimming shortened V by 1 base and J by 5 bases, and 14 bases separated the two germline ends.